This TCR beta chain was profiled in a study of CD8 T cell repertoires and HIV-1 epitope variants. Study as a whole: T cells were stimulated with Twenty-five Gag and Nef peptides separately. Controls included no peptide, Ebola AY9 epitope, and a CMV, EBV, flu pool. Epitopes were three Gag families plus Nef HW9 and YT9.

Some clones are missing from TCRdb's copy, which holds only in-frame ones; the method was immunoSEQ multiplex PCR. The data show fewer than 2,000 clones, roughly 72% seen once. Germline V lookup: CDR1 SEHNR, CDR2 FQNEAQ (reference sequence). The ends lost 1 base at V and 1 base at J; junction bases unmatched: 4. The CDR3 runs 16 residues. Points on this clone: Its antigen is not identified.

Sequencing used cultured CD8+ T cells derived from PBMCs. This sequence joins TRBV7-9 and TRBJ2-1, with 7 bases that match TRBD2. The TCR sequence derives from a male donor with HIV. For the CDR3, the DNA is TGTGCCAGCAGCTTAGAGGGCGGGAGATCCTACAATGAGCAGTTCTTC. This sequence encodes CASSLEGGRSYNEQFF.